The present TCR beta chain was sequenced within a study of PD-1 blockade in classical Hodgkin lymphoma. About the research overall: Nivolumab was administered to patients intravenously at 3 mg/kg every 2 weeks. The study's findings and limits: Diversity in CD4+ TCRs, unlike that measured in CD8+ TCRs, had risen significantly by C4D1. Relapsed/refractory patients reportedly had the lowest baseline TCR diversity, below newly diagnosed patients, who were below healthy donors.

This clone was observed a few times. Its antigen is not identified. Unmatched junction bases numbered 10, after V lost 5 bases and J lost 2 bases. Per germline, CDR1 SEHNR and CDR2 FQNEAQ (reference sequence). CDR3 length equals 17 residues. The assay was immunoSEQ multiplex PCR, and TCRdb's table has in-frame clones only and misses some. The repertoire includes 50,000 to 75,000 clones, about 88% of them detected once, and around 5.4% sits in the top ten. Every single patient, without exception, relapsed after autologous stem cell transplantation, and brentuximab vedotin exposure varied. This receptor was identified in a human donor with classical Hodgkin lymphoma. Source: peripheral blood mononuclear cells (PBMCs), taken before the second cycle of nivolumab. V and J are TRBV7-9 and TRBJ1-5; 9 bases map to TRBD1. The CDR3 DNA is TGTGCCAGCAGCCCGGGACAGGGTGTTAGGGGCAATCAGCCCCAGCATTTT. Translation: CASSPGQGVRGNQPQHF.